Each of the 12 T cell receptor beta chains below was sequenced from the same sample in a study of identical twins. TCRdb passed the 5' RACE reads through MiXCR, listing each CDR3 protein once. The table shows 450,000 or so distinct CDR3 sequences, with roughly 18% occurring only once. The specimen was naive T cells sorted from blood. Receptors originate from a man between 45 and 60 years old in good health.

The CDR3 region is CAIRNDEGRGGTEAFF. CDR3 sequence (DNA): TGTGCCATCAGGAACGACGAAGGCCGTGGGGGCACTGAAGCTTTCTTT. The V gene is TRBV10-3, the J gene TRBJ1-1; the D gene is possibly TRBD1 (5 bases). V was clipped by 6 bases and J by 4 bases, with 21 bases between them. Per germline, CDR1 ENHRY and CDR2 SYGVKD. The CDR3 runs 16 residues.

The table lists this clonotype with a few counts. The rearrangement uses TRBV20-1 and TRBJ2-5; 15 bases match TRBD2. This CDR3 spans 18 amino acids. The germline V gene has CDR1 DFQATT and CDR2 SNEGSKA (reference sequence). J lost 2 bases, V lost 5 bases, and 12 bases had no gene match. For the CDR3, the DNA is TGCAGTGCTTTTTGGACTAGCGGGGGGGGAAGCGCACAAGAGACCCAGTACTTC. It yields the protein CSAFWTSGGGSAQETQYF.

This clonotype was recorded many times. This chain uses TRBV3-1 with TRBJ2-3, with TRBD1 as a possible D gene (6 bases). In germline, CDR1 is LGHDT, CDR2 YNNKEL (reference sequence). V lost 3 bases and J 8 bases, leaving 12 bases between the germline ends. The CDR3 has 13 residues. CDR3 bases: TGTGCCAGCAGCCAGAGACAGGTTGCTACGCAGTATTTT. Amino acids: CASSQRQVATQYF.

The table lists this clonotype with a few counts. The chain has TRBV20-1 and TRBJ2-1; 8 bases are shared with TRBD1. The CDR3 spans 16 residues. CDR1 and CDR2 from the germline V gene are DFQATT and SNEGSKA (reference sequence). The trim removed 1 base at V and 9 bases at J, leaving 14 bases unmatched. The CDR3 region has the DNA TGCAGTGCTAGAGTAGGACAGGGTTTAGGAGGTCCTGAGCAGTTCTTC. Translating it yields CSARVGQGLGGPEQFF.

CDR3 region: CASSPLIREAGPLDEQYF. The CDR3 DNA sequence: TGTGCCAGCAGTCCCCTAATACGGGAGGCCGGGCCCCTAGACGAGCAGTACTTC. This rearrangement joins TRBV28 to TRBJ2-7; 7 bases line up with TRBD2. V shed 5 bases and J 5 bases; nucleotides not matched to a gene: 21. The CDR3 is 18 amino acids. CDR1 is MDHEN and CDR2 is SYDVKM in the germline V gene.

The chain links TRBV28 to TRBJ2-5, with 10 nucleotides matching TRBD2. This CDR3 comprises 17 residues. Germline loops: CDR1 MDHEN, CDR2 SYDVKM. V lost 3 bases, J lost 5 bases, and 12 bases stayed unmatched. As DNA, the CDR3 is TGTGCCAGCAGTTTCCTCCGTTTAGCGGGGGGAAACGAGACCCAGTACTTC. Translating gives CASSFLRLAGGNETQYF.

This clonotype was detected ten times or more. The chain couples TRBV7-2 to TRBJ2-3; either TRBD1 or TRBD2 may fit D (6 bases each). Germline CDR1 is SGHTA and CDR2 is FQGNSA. The V gene lost 3 bases and the J gene lost 1 base, with 17 bases spanning the gap. The CDR3 consists of 17 residues. The DNA for the CDR3 is TGTGCCAGCAGCTTTTATCGACGGGGGCGAGGCACAGATACGCAGTATTTT. Translating it yields CASSFYRRGRGTDTQYF.

This clonotype occurred a few times. J is TRBJ2-7 and V is TRBV3-1, with D possibly TRBD2 on 6 matching bases. CDR1 is LGHDT, CDR2 YNNKEL, per germline (reference sequence). The V and J ends lost 4 bases and 6 bases respectively, with 13 bases between them. The length of the CDR3 is 13 residues. The CDR3 bases are TGTGCCAGCAGCCGGCTAGCGCCGGGCGAGCAGTACTTC. Residues: CASSRLAPGEQYF.

This clonotype was seen more than once but under ten times. The J gene is TRBJ1-2, the V gene TRBV5-1; 7 bases line up with TRBD1. CDR1 SGHRS and CDR2 YFSETQ come from the germline V gene. J was trimmed by 4 bases and V by 4 bases; bases with no gene match: 16. The CDR3 is 17 residues long. As DNA, the CDR3 is TGCGCCAGCAGCCCACAAAGCGGGACAGAAGTAACCTATGGCTACACCTTC. Protein product: CASSPQSGTEVTYGYTF.

Regarding this clonotype: The germline gene is not matched at one end of the junction; a read error may be the cause. The CDR3 DNA is TGCGCCAACAGCTTGGCCACTAGCGGGAGTGCTGAGACCCAGTACTTC. Translated, it gives CANSLATSGSAETQYF. The chain carries TRBV5-1 and TRBJ2-5; TRBD2 matches 11 bases. This CDR3 region has 16 residues. The germline V gene has CDR1 SGHRS and CDR2 YFSETQ.

This clonotype was counted only a few times. V usage is TRBV28 and J usage is TRBJ2-7, with TRBD2 identical over 7 bases. The V gene end was trimmed by 1 base and the J gene end by 0 bases; junction bases not matched to a gene: 6. The CDR3 totals 16 residues. Germline V CDR1 and CDR2: MDHEN, SYDVKM. This chain's CDR3 is CASSLSSGGSSYEQYF. CDR3 DNA sequence: TGTGCCAGCAGTTTATCCTCCGGCGGGAGCTCCTACGAGCAGTACTTC. Variable domain in full (rest from reference TRBV28 and TRBJ2-7): DVKVTQSSRYLVKRTGEKVFLECVQDMDHENMFWYRQDPGLGLRLIYFSYDVKMKEKGDIPEGYSVSREKKERFSLILESASTNQTSMYLCASSLSSGGSSYEQYFGPGTRLTVT.

This clonotype occurred a few times. The J gene is TRBJ2-1, the V gene TRBV28, with D perhaps TRBD1 (5 bases). The CDR3 contains 15 residues. The V gene's germline CDR1 is MDHEN and CDR2 SYDVKM. V was shortened by 3 bases and J by 3 bases, with 12 bases between the two germline ends. The CDR3, as DNA: TGTGCCAGCAGTTTCAACCCCGACAGCTACAATGAGCAGTTCTTC. Translating gives CASSFNPDSYNEQFF. Together with reference TRBV28 and TRBJ2-1, the CDR3 gives the full variable domain: DVKVTQSSRYLVKRTGEKVFLECVQDMDHENMFWYRQDPGLGLRLIYFSYDVKMKEKGDIPEGYSVSREKKERFSLILESASTNQTSMYLCASSFNPDSYNEQFFGPGTRLTVL.